This T cell receptor (beta chain) was captured in a study of shared T cell receptors in the human thymus. The CDR3 contains 17 residues. Germline CDR1 SGDLS, CDR2 YYNGEE. V was clipped by 3 bases and J by 5 bases; unmatched bases: 12. Produced via immunoSEQ multiplex PCR; TCRdb's table is partial and in-frame only. Found here are 720,000 or so clones, 70% to 90% of them singletons; the top ten hold 0.0095% to 0.013%. The same sample was also studied in work on human thymus T cells. That source reports: The donors were infants in Finland with congenital heart defects, otherwise immunologically healthy. It was from resections taken during corrective heart surgery that the thymus tissue came. Repertoires from thymus and blood appeared to show biased V and J gene usage. Unrelated individuals reportedly shared highly overlapping thymic TCR repertoires.

The material sequenced was thymocytes. The rearrangement uses TRBV9 and TRBJ2-5; 11 positions match TRBD2. This receptor was taken from a girl under three years old with a congenital heart defect. CDR3 in amino acids: CASSAHPTSGVRETQYF. The CDR3 DNA follows: TGTGCCAGCAGCGCCCACCCGACTAGCGGGGTGAGGGAGACCCAGTACTTC. Filled out from reference TRBV9 and TRBJ2-5, the complete variable domain reads DSGVTQTPKHLITATGQRVTLRCSPRSGDLSVYWYQQSLDQGLQFLIQYYNGEERAKGNILERFSAQQFPDLHSELNLSSLELGDSALYFCASSAHPTSGVRETQYFGPGTRLLVL.